This TCR beta chain is drawn from a study of T cell repertoires in cytomegalovirus infection. Trimming took 2 bases from V and 1 from J, leaving 8 bases between them. CDR1 and CDR2 from the germline V gene are SEHNR and FQNEAQ (reference sequence). The CDR3 runs 15 residues. TCRdb independently ran MiXCR on the reads; one entry per CDR3 protein. The top ten clones hold about 48% of a sample with 450,000 to 650,000 distinct CDR3 sequences, around two fifths of them seen once. This clonotype has more than one count but fewer than ten. Its antigen is as yet unknown. The TCR comes from a human donor in good health (CMV status not recorded). Some clones in this sample may be carry-over from other donors' samples. Sample: cultured PBMCs, taken from culture after CMV antigen stimulation. The chain uses TRBV7-9 and TRBJ2-2, with D possibly being TRBD1 (6 bases). The CDR3 sequence is CASSLRGGNTGELFF. In DNA form, the CDR3 reads TGTGCCAGCAGCTTAAGAGGGGGGAACACCGGGGAGCTGTTTTTT.